These 5 T cell receptor beta chains were all obtained from the same sample, sequenced in a study of T cell repertoires in ileal Crohn's disease (dated by TCRdb to about 2019). Libraries were made using the immunoSEQ multiplex PCR assay. The immuneACCESS repertoire file appears here via TCRdb, limited to in-frame rearrangements. These files lack a portion of the clones; in checked studies, under half of the deficit traces to unresolved V genes, and the cause of the others is not known. For this sample the table gives roughly 18,000 clones, of which around 78% were detected only once. The ten largest clones capture 10% of the sample. Sequenced sample: ileal tissue. These receptors originate from an adult with Crohn's disease.

V gene TRBV7-3 combines with J gene TRBJ2-3; the match to TRBD2 covers 11 bases. Germline V CDR1 and CDR2: SGHTA, FQGTGA. The CDR3 covers 16 residues. V gave up 5 bases and J gave up 6 bases; unmatched junction bases: 10. The CDR3 DNA reads TGTGCCAGCAGCACTGGGACTAGCGGCTTCATGGATACGCAGTATTTT. Protein: CASSTGTSGFMDTQYF.

In regard to this clone: An end of the junction differs from the germline gene, which may be a read error. Distinct nucleotide sequences in the sample also encode this CDR3. The chain recombines TRBV9 with TRBJ1-2, with D unresolved. From germline, CDR1 is SGDLS and CDR2 YYNGEE. The CDR3 covers 16 residues. The CDR3 DNA follows: TGCGCCAGCAGCGTAGGGCGTGGGCGTACAAACTATGGCTACACCTTC. Translated, it gives CASSVGRGRTNYGYTF.

The J gene is TRBJ2-7, the V gene TRBV11-3, with TRBD1 as a possible D gene (6 bases). The CDR3 is 15 amino acids. The germline V gene has CDR1 SGHNT and CDR2 YENEEA. With 1 base removed from V and 1 base from J, the gap between germline ends came to 11 bases. Here the CDR3 reads CASSLAPGDSYEQYF. For the CDR3, the DNA is TGTGCCAGCAGCTTAGCTCCAGGGGATTCCTACGAGCAGTACTTC.

This clone was seen a handful of times. The genes are TRBV7-2 and TRBJ2-7, with TRBD1 matching over 10 bases. V lost 2 bases to trimming and J lost 5 bases; unmatched junction nucleotides: 9. Per the germline V gene, CDR1 is SGHTA and CDR2 is FQGNSA. The CDR3 runs 16 residues. CDR3 in DNA: TGTGCCAGCAGCTTAACCCCGGACAGGGGGTTGCACGAGCAGTACTTC. Its protein is CASSLTPDRGLHEQYF.

CDR3 amino acids: CASRLRGAGETQYF. CDR3 DNA sequence: TGTGCCAGCAGGCTTCGGGGGGCGGGAGAGACCCAGTACTTC. This sequence joins TRBV2 and TRBJ2-5, with D tentatively TRBD2 (7 bases). The CDR3 consists of 14 residues. Germline CDR1 is SNHLY and CDR2 is FYNNEI. Deletions cut 6 bases from V and 4 bases from J, with 15 bases between.